The entry below gives a single T cell receptor (beta chain) sequence along with its context. Its matching antigen is unknown. The data were taken from a study of cytomegalovirus exposure and HLA in healthy donors. General study points: Cytomegalovirus-associated TCR beta chains were listed, numbering 150 to 200. In a later analysis, TCR beta V- and J-gene trimming showed a link to a missense DCLRE1C variant. Reportedly, a later analysis found an Asian-associated ancestry cluster had fewer N-insertions than the roughly 700-donor mean. Follow-up analysis seemed to connect common viral pathogens with several of the most significant clusters identified.

The CDR3 sequence is 15 residues long. The V and J ends lost 4 bases and 2 bases, in that order; junction bases with no gene match: 8. Germline CDR1 and CDR2: SGHVS and FQNEAQ. With 60 Vbeta and 13 Jbeta primers, the PCR was carried out. TCRdb keeps only in-frame clones here, not all; method: immunoSEQ multiplex PCR. Here the sample spans 140,000 or so clones, about 80% being singletons. What was sequenced was PBMCs. This TCR was recovered from a woman aged 55-70 years in good health and CMV-seropositive. The gene calls are TRBV7-8 and TRBJ2-7; 7 bases are a match to TRBD2. The CDR3 protein is CASSSGGRGTYEQYF. In nucleotides, the CDR3 is TGTGCCAGCAGCTCTGGCGGGAGAGGGACCTACGAGCAGTACTTC.